This entry features one T cell receptor beta chain sequence. Its antigen is unknown. Nothing much larger sits one base from this clone, and base qualities are not available. The source of the sample is a study of cytotoxic CD8 clonotypes in ibrutinib-treated CLL (dated by TCRdb to 2020 to 2022). Study-wide context: The cohort was composed of ten to eleven relapsed/refractory and approximately 14 treatment-naive patients; IGHV unmutated status was identified in some 17 patients. Responses were partial in around 24 patients and complete in 2; after median about 70 months follow-up, about 14 stayed in remission and some twelve progressed. Samples at response were collected after a median of about twelve months of treatment, with a range of about 6 to 40 months. An average of 255,043 productive templates and 94,082 productive rearrangements was obtained per sample. Of the 70 to 100 people in the trial, about 25 had longitudinal samples available. Cryopreserved peripheral blood mononuclear cells were collected at three points: before therapy, at response, and at either sustained remission or disease progression. General conclusions and limits of the study: Clonality increased at ibrutinib response, stayed stable in sustained remission, and fell back toward baseline at progression. Public clonotypes were rare and either shrank or stayed stable during treatment, and the rise in clonality at ibrutinib response reflected expansion of private clonotypes. Baseline clonality exceeded that of age-matched healthy donors and correlated strongly with circulating CD8+ T-cell counts. Lymph node repertoires were not examined, and the timing of sampling was not matched between patients in sustained remission and those whose disease progressed.

Each clonotype received, on average, approximately 9.9x coverage in deep resolution sequencing performed on a MiSeq, where the target depth lay between 1 in 1 million and 1 in 200,000 T cells. The immunoSEQ hsTCRB Kit was used to generate TCR beta libraries. The authors' pipeline ran thus. ImmunoSEQ Data Assistant and ImmunoSEQ Analyzer were used for data analysis, and V, D and J genes were assigned according to IMGT definitions. Clonality was computed as one minus normalized Shannon entropy of productive rearrangement frequencies, ranging from 0 to 1. Only overrepresented clonotypes making up at least 0.05% of the repertoire of each patient were included in the public clonotype analysis. About a dozen age-matched healthy donor repertoires from immuneACCESS served as clonality controls. This immuneACCESS table, as held by TCRdb, lists in-frame sequences with V and J called but not all clones. Of the missing ones, under half trace to an unresolved V gene in checked studies; the others have no known cause. V and J calls and clone size are those listed in that table; D and trimming were worked out from the DNA. Present in this sample are about 84,000 clones, around 84% of which were seen just once. Around 5.4% of the sample lies in the top ten.

The germline V gene sets CDR1 to SGHTA and CDR2 to FQGNSA. Unmatched junction bases come to 11, with V trimmed by 5 bases and J by 4 bases. The CDR3, from cysteine to phenylalanine, totals 17 residues. Only CDR3 DNA is held: 51 bases, read in frame from base 1. For TCR beta library preparation, roughly 2.2 micrograms of genomic DNA were isolated from cryopreserved PBMCs. High-throughput TCR beta sequencing was performed on longitudinal blood samples from CLL patients receiving ibrutinib monotherapy. Patients were enrolled in a phase 2 open-label single-center ibrutinib monotherapy trial. The TCR sequence derives from a human donor with chronic lymphocytic leukemia. Here the sequenced sample was PBMCs, taken before ibrutinib treatment. The receptor chain draws on TRBV7-2 and TRBJ2-2, with TRBD2 matching 9 junction bases. The DNA sequence reads TGTGCCAGCAGCCCTCACCGCAGCGGGAGGCTCACCGGGGAGCTGTTTTTT. This codes for CASSPHRSGRLTGELFF.